This T cell receptor (beta chain) stems from a study of blood T cells in healthy people across ages. V lost 4 bases and J lost 6; bases outside the gene matches: 8. The CDR3 runs to 15 residues. CDR1 and CDR2 (germline): LGHDT, YNNKEL (reference sequence). This clonotype was observed a few times. The use of a sample-barcoded 5' primer and a J-beta primer mix characterized a second PCR of roughly 7 to 11 cycles. Using its own MiXCR run on the 5' RACE reads, TCRdb lists one record per CDR3 protein. The repertoire holds roughly 680,000 distinct CDR3 sequences, over 40% seen once, with approximately 13% in the top ten.

V is TRBV3-1 and J is TRBJ2-3, with TRBD1 identical over 9 bases. Sequencing used blood. The clonotype was recovered from a woman of 80 years or more in good health. The CDR3 nucleotides read TGTGCCAGCAGCCCCGGGGACAGGGCGAGGGATACGCAGTATTTT. Amino acid sequence: CASSPGDRARDTQYF.